This TCR beta chain was obtained from a study of regulatory T cells in long-lasting Graves disease. The study, taken as a whole, reports: The sample size was small, and this may have reduced accuracy. Persistent-disease Graves' patients showed less TCR diversity than new cases.

For TCR beta, libraries came from iRepertoire HTBI primers and Arm-PCR of CDR3 regions. One entry per CDR3 protein results from TCRdb running MiXCR on the multiplex PCR reads. The data show a few hundred thousand distinct CDR3 sequences, approximately 10% seen once. As to time point: newly diagnosed GD, antithyroid drugs for less than 3 months. Extracted PBMC RNA gave rise to the TCR library. This clonotype was recorded a few times. No antigen is known for it. These data were also filed under a second study, of T cells in Graves' hyperthyroidism and ophthalmopathy. That source reports: When ophthalmopathy did not progress within 18 months, Graves' hyperthyroidism was considered stable. Diagnoses were established using clinical symptoms, serum thyroxine and TRAb, thyroid ultrasound and orbital computed tomography.

This material consisted of peripheral blood mononuclear cells (PBMCs), taken at new diagnosis, from a patient treated with antithyroid drugs. This receptor was identified in a woman younger than 35 with Graves disease.

The CDR3 DNA reads as TGCAGTGTCGTGGGAAGGAGGGGGGCCAACGTCCTGACTTTC. This codes for CSVVGRRGANVLTF. This chain connects TRBV20-1 to TRBJ2-6; a weak D match, TRBD2 (5 bases). Germline loops: CDR1 DFQATT, CDR2 SNEGSKA (reference sequence). Trimming cost V 7 bases and J 4 bases, with 14 bases left between them. The CDR3 extends over 14 amino acids.